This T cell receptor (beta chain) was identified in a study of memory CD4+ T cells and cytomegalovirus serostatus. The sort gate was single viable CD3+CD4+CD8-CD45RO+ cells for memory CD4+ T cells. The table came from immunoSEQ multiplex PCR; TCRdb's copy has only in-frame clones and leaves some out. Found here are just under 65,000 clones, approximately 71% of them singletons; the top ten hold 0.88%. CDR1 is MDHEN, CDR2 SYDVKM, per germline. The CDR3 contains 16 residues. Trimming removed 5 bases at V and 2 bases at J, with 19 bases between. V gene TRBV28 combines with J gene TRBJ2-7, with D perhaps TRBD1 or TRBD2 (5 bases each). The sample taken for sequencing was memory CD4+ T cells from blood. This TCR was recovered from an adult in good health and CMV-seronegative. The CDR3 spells CASSPPPAGTTYEQYF. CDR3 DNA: TGTGCCAGCAGTCCCCCCCCGGCCGGGACCACCTACGAGCAGTACTTC.